This TCR beta chain emerged from a study of T-cell memory formation after mild COVID-19. The wider study: Clusters were largely donor specific. Regarding the study as a whole: The main location of contracting CD4+ clones was CM and EM, and that of contracting CD8+ clones was EMRA. Day 15 to 85 contracting clones showed balanced CD4/CD8; later expanders leaned CD4+.

TCRdb redid the calling of the 5' RACE reads with MiXCR, one entry per CDR3 protein. The sample has 110,000 to 150,000 distinct CDR3 sequences, roughly 13% seen once. This clonotype occurred a few times. The antigen is not known. The sequencing input was PBMCs or a T cell subset sorted from them (not recorded which). This clonotype was sampled from an adult woman who had mild COVID-19 (a few samples of this study predate the infection). Cell type and time point are not known.

CDR3 residues: CASSSGQGLWETQYF. CDR3 nucleotides: TGTGCCAGCAGCTCAGGACAGGGGCTGTGGGAGACCCAGTACTTC. The gene calls are TRBV7-3 and TRBJ2-5; 9 nucleotides align to TRBD1. Germline CDR1 and CDR2: SGHTA and FQGTGA. This CDR3 spans 15 amino acids. V trimming: 4 bases; J trimming: 5 bases; junction bases outside the gene matches: 8. The full variable domain, its missing parts supplied by reference TRBV7-3 and TRBJ2-5, is GAGVSQTPSNKVTEKGKYVELRCDPISGHTALYWYRQSLGQGPEFLIYFQGTGAADDSGLPNDRFFAVRPEGSVSTLKIQRTERGDSAVYLCASSSGQGLWETQYFGPGTRLLVL.